Below, 29 T cell receptor beta chains from the same sample are listed, as sequenced in a study of cytomegalovirus exposure and HLA in healthy donors. Vbeta (60) and Jbeta (13) primers were used in the PCR. TCRdb's copy holds only in-frame clones and misses some; the assay was immunoSEQ multiplex PCR. Of about 71,000 clones in the sample, about two thirds are singletons; the top ten hold more than 8%. Sequenced: PBMCs. The receptors come from a woman between 50 and 59 years old in good health and CMV-seropositive.

This clone was picked up one time. The chain uses TRBV29-1 and TRBJ1-1, with 7 positions matching TRBD1. This CDR3 comprises 13 residues. The J segment lost 1 base and the V segment lost 5 bases, leaving 4 bases of the junction unmatched. Per germline, CDR1 SQVTM and CDR2 ANQGSEA. In DNA, the CDR3 is TGCAGCGTTCCGGGACAGACGAACACTGAAGCTTTCTTT. As protein: CSVPGQTNTEAFF. The whole variable domain, filled in from reference TRBV29-1 and TRBJ1-1, reads SAVISQKPSRDICQRGTSLTIQCQVDSQVTMMFWYRQQPGQSLTLIATANQGSEATYESGFVIDKFPISRPNLTFSTLTVSNMSPEDSSIYLCSVPGQTNTEAFFGQGTRLTVV.

A few counts support this clone. The V and J genes are TRBV21-1 and TRBJ2-2; the D call of TRBD2 is as the table states it, not checked on the DNA. TRBV21-1 is a listed pseudogene. CDR3 length: 20 amino acids. In DNA form, the CDR3 reads TGTGCCAGCAGCAGGCGGGACAGGGGACTAGCGGAGGCGAACACCGGGGAGCTGTTTTTT. Translation: CASSRRDRGLAEANTGELFF.

Only a few counts were recorded for this clone. V gene TRBV27 combines with J gene TRBJ1-1, with 7 bases fitting TRBD1. V was pared by 5 bases and J by 1 base, with 7 bases of the junction left unmatched. From germline, CDR1 is MNHEY and CDR2 SMNVEV (reference sequence). This CDR3 has 15 amino acids. CDR3 bases: TGTGCCAGCAGTCCGGGACAGACCTCGAACACTGAAGCTTTCTTT. Its translation is CASSPGQTSNTEAFF.

The chain uses TRBV9 and TRBJ1-5, with D possibly TRBD1 on 6 matching bases. CDR1 is SGDLS and CDR2 is YYNGEE in the germline V gene. Trimming left V 4 bases short and J 2 bases short, with 13 bases between. This CDR3 is 15 amino acids long. In DNA form, the CDR3 reads TGTGCCAGCAGCCAGACAGGATCCGGCAATCAGCCCCAGCATTTT. It encodes CASSQTGSGNQPQHF.

V and J are TRBV12-5 and TRBJ2-7, with 10 bases that match TRBD1. The germline CDR1 and CDR2 sequences are LGHNT and FRNRAP. The junction had 5 bases not matched to a gene; V was cut back by 6 bases and J by 6 bases. The CDR3 extends over 13 amino acids. This CDR3 is CASGPGQGREQYF. CDR3 in DNA: TGTGCTAGTGGCCCGGGACAGGGGCGCGAGCAGTACTTC.

In its sample, this clone was seen a few times. The chain has TRBV5-6 and TRBJ1-1; 8 bases align to TRBD1. Germline trimming cut 4 bases from V and 4 bases from J; bases unmatched to any gene: 15. Germline assignment: CDR1 SGHDT and CDR2 YYEEEE. There are 17 residues in the CDR3. CDR3 bases: TGTGCCAGCAGCCGAGGCGGGACAGGCCTATATACCACTGAAGCTTTCTTT. Amino acid sequence: CASSRGGTGLYTTEAFF.

V gene TRBV5-1 combines with J gene TRBJ1-2; the match to TRBD1 covers 8 bases. The CDR3 covers 14 residues. Germline CDR1 and CDR2: SGHRS and YFSETQ. Unmatched junction bases numbered 8, after V lost 6 bases and J lost 4 bases. As DNA, the CDR3 is TGCGCCAGCACCTCTTCAGGGGGCAGCTATGGCTACACCTTC. Translation gives CASTSSGGSYGYTF.

The sample holds a few counts of this clone. This chain joins TRBV29-1 and TRBJ2-2; the D is unclear. Trimming left V 7 bases short and J 2 bases short, with 8 bases between. This CDR3 contains 12 residues. Looked up from germline, CDR1 is SQVTM and CDR2 is ANQGSEA. The CDR3, as DNA: TGCAGCGAAGAAACTAACACCGGGGAGCTGTTTTTT. Its protein is CSEETNTGELFF.

V gene TRBV28 combines with J gene TRBJ2-3; 10 bases agree with TRBD1. CDR3 size: 16 residues. Trimming cost V 5 bases and J 5 bases; bases outside gene matches: 10. Germline V CDR1 and CDR2: MDHEN, SYDVKM. The CDR3 coding sequence is TGTGCCAGCAGTCCCACCGGGACAGGGGTTGAAGATACGCAGTATTTT. It codes for CASSPTGTGVEDTQYF.

The chain carries TRBV6-6 and TRBJ1-5, with D tentatively TRBD1 (6 bases). Trimming removed 6 bases at V and 5 bases at J, with 11 bases between. This CDR3 comprises 13 residues. The germline CDR1 and CDR2 sequences are MNHNY and SVGAGI (reference sequence). CDR3 nucleotides: TGTGCCAGCAGCCGGGACACCGATCAGCCCCAGCATTTT. It encodes CASSRDTDQPQHF.

The V gene is TRBV20-1, the J gene TRBJ2-4; D unresolved. Trimming cost V 6 bases and J 5 bases, with 5 bases left between them. This CDR3 is built from 10 residues. The germline gives CDR1 DFQATT, CDR2 SNEGSKA (reference sequence). This CDR3 is CSAPQNIQYF. The CDR3 DNA sequence: TGCAGTGCCCCTCAAAACATTCAGTACTTC.

The V call is TRBV28, the J call TRBJ2-4; TRBD2 aligns across 8 bases. J gave up 8 bases and V 6 bases, and 6 bases lay outside the gene matches. The length of the CDR3 is 13 residues. Germline CDR1 and CDR2: MDHEN and SYDVKM. CDR3 region: CASSQGLDDIQYF. DNA of the CDR3: TGTGCCAGCAGCCAGGGACTAGATGACATTCAGTACTTC.

The gene calls are TRBV11-2 and TRBJ2-2, with 7 bases lining up with TRBD1. This CDR3 comprises 17 residues. J gave up 2 bases and V 3 bases, and 9 bases lay outside the gene matches. Germline CDR1 and CDR2: SGHAT and FQNNGV. The CDR3 nucleotides read TGTGCCAGCAGCTTCGTGCCGACAGGGAGAAACACCGGGGAGCTGTTTTTT. Amino acids: CASSFVPTGRNTGELFF.

The chain joins TRBV19 to TRBJ2-2; 9 nucleotides align to TRBD1. With V trimmed by 4 bases and J by 7 bases, 4 bases remained unmatched. CDR3 length: 14 residues. Per germline, CDR1 LNHDA and CDR2 SQIVND (reference sequence). The CDR3 spells CASSTGTGRGELFF. The CDR3 coding sequence is TGTGCCAGTAGTACGGGGACAGGGCGCGGGGAGCTGTTTTTT.

The chain has TRBV15 and TRBJ2-3, with 14 bases matching TRBD2. This CDR3 spans 16 amino acids. With V trimmed by 3 bases and J by 6 bases, 5 bases remained unmatched. CDR1 and CDR2 from the germline V gene are LNHNV and YYDKDF (reference sequence). For the CDR3, the DNA is TGTGCCACCAGCAGGCGACTAGCGGGAGGGAAGGATACGCAGTATTTT. Its translation is CATSRRLAGGKDTQYF.

In this sample, this clone turned up a few times. This chain's CDR3 is CASSLGAGNEQYF. In DNA, the CDR3 is TGTGCCAGCTCACTCGGGGCGGGAAACGAGCAGTACTTC. The chain links TRBV18 to TRBJ2-7; TRBD2 is a possible D gene (6 bases). The CDR3 is made up of 13 amino acids. The ends were cut back, 4 bases at V and 5 bases at J, with 12 bases in the middle. Germline V gene data show CDR1 as KGHSH and CDR2 as LQKENI. Filled out from reference TRBV18 and TRBJ2-7, the complete variable domain reads NAGVMQNPRHLVRRRGQEARLRCSPMKGHSHVYWYRQLPEEGLKFMVYLQKENIIDESGMPKERFSAEFPKEGPSILRIQQVVRGDSAAYFCASSLGAGNEQYFGPGTRLTVT.

The gene calls are TRBV5-1 and TRBJ2-7, with 9 bases lining up with TRBD1. Germline loops: CDR1 SGHRS, CDR2 YFSETQ. This CDR3 region has 14 residues. The V segment lost 0 bases and the J segment 6 bases; nucleotides outside the gene matches: 4. The CDR3 spells CASSLGQGVREQYF. The CDR3 DNA sequence: TGCGCCAGCAGCTTGGGACAGGGGGTCCGCGAGCAGTACTTC.

The V and J genes are TRBV6-5 and TRBJ2-7, with 7 positions matching TRBD1. The germline V gene encodes CDR1 MNHEY and CDR2 SVGAGI. V lost 6 bases, J lost 2 bases, and 10 bases stayed unmatched. The CDR3 contains 15 residues. The DNA for the CDR3 is TGTGCCAGCAGCCTCGGGACAGCAGCGGCCTACGAGCAGTACTTC. Its protein is CASSLGTAAAYEQYF.

This chain links TRBV9 with TRBJ1-1; D not certain. V was clipped by 4 bases and J by 6 bases, with 13 bases between them. Per the germline V gene, CDR1 is SGDLS and CDR2 is YYNGEE. The CDR3 is made up of 13 amino acids. CDR3 in amino acids: CASSLREGPEAFF. CDR3 sequence (DNA): TGTGCCAGCAGCCTGCGGGAGGGCCCTGAAGCTTTCTTT.

With regard to this clone: Mismatch with germline at one junction end may stem from a read error. V and J are TRBV29-1 and TRBJ1-2; maybe TRBD1 (6 bases). The length of the CDR3 is 13 residues. The germline gives CDR1 SQVTM, CDR2 ANQGSEA. CDR3 in DNA: TGCAGCGTTCAAGAGGGTCCAGGGGATGGCTACACCTTC. Translated: CSVQEGPGDGYTF.

This chain connects TRBV27 to TRBJ1-5; 7 nucleotides agree with TRBD1. J gave up 4 bases and V 7 bases, and 10 bases lay outside the gene matches. There are 15 residues in the CDR3. Germline loops: CDR1 MNHEY, CDR2 SMNVEV (reference sequence). The CDR3 DNA reads TGTGCCAGCACCCTGACAGGGTCAAGTAATCAGCCCCAGCATTTT. Translated, it gives CASTLTGSSNQPQHF.

This chain joins TRBV7-9 and TRBJ2-1, with TRBD1 matching over 9 bases. The CDR3 runs 13 residues. The junction had 3 bases not matched to a gene; V was cut back by 5 bases and J by 7 bases. Germline CDR1 and CDR2: SEHNR and FQNEAQ (reference sequence). CDR3 nucleotides: TGTGCCAGCAGCATGACAGGGGGTAATGAGCAGTTCTTC. Translating it yields CASSMTGGNEQFF.

As to this clone: Sequence at one end of the junction differs from germline and may be a read error. The rearrangement uses TRBV27 and TRBJ2-7; D not resolved. Germline CDR1 and CDR2: MNHEY and SMNVEV (reference sequence). The CDR3 covers 16 residues. The CDR3 nucleotides read TGTGCCAGCAGTGTATCCGGAACTCCTCAGGCCTACGAGCAGTACTTC. Translation: CASSVSGTPQAYEQYF.

V gene TRBV28 combines with J gene TRBJ2-1; D call uncertain. The germline V and J ends were trimmed by 5 bases and 9 bases, with 14 bases remaining between them. The CDR3 has 13 residues. Germline-derived CDR1 and CDR2 are MDHEN and SYDVKM. The CDR3: CASSPNPDTEQFF. The DNA of the CDR3 is TGTGCCAGCAGTCCCAACCCCGACACTGAGCAGTTCTTC.

The chain carries TRBV5-1 and TRBJ2-3, with TRBD2 matching 8 bases. The CDR3 covers 14 residues. J was trimmed by 5 bases and V by 2 bases; bases with no gene match: 4. Germline CDR1 SGHRS, CDR2 YFSETQ. The CDR3 nucleotides are TGCGCCAGCAGCTTTTCCGGGAGGGAAGATACGCAGTATTTT. Translation gives CASSFSGREDTQYF. Looking up the rest from reference TRBV5-1 and TRBJ2-3 gives the full variable domain: KAGVTQTPRYLIKTRGQQVTLSCSPISGHRSVSWYQQTPGQGLQFLFEYFSETQRNKGNFPGRFSGRQFSNSRSEMNVSTLELGDSALYLCASSFSGREDTQYFGPGTRLTVL.

As for this clone: The same CDR3 also results from other DNA sequences found in this sample. CDR3 sequence reads: CASSYGQKINYGYTF. The CDR3 DNA follows: TGTGCCAGCAGTTACGGACAGAAAATTAACTATGGCTACACCTTC. This chain uses TRBV6-5 with TRBJ1-2, with D perhaps TRBD1 (6 bases). Germline values: CDR1 MNHEY, CDR2 SVGAGI. The CDR3 totals 15 residues. V was clipped by 2 bases and J by 1 base, with 11 bases between them.

The chain recombines TRBV2 with TRBJ2-3; 12 bases fit TRBD2. J gave up 5 bases and V 6 bases, and 6 bases lay outside the gene matches. The germline CDR1 and CDR2 sequences are SNHLY and FYNNEI. This CDR3 is 15 amino acids long. The CDR3 region is CASSPGLAGLDTQYF. The CDR3 coding sequence is TGTGCCAGCAGCCCAGGACTAGCGGGGCTAGATACGCAGTATTTT.

The chain is built from TRBV4-1 and TRBJ1-5; D remains ambiguous. This CDR3 is 17 amino acids long. V was trimmed by 0 bases and J by 5 bases, leaving 17 bases between them. Germline values: CDR1 MGHRA, CDR2 YSYEKL. The CDR3: CASSQDRAIGGHQPQHF. The CDR3 DNA sequence: TGCGCCAGCAGCCAAGATCGGGCCATTGGAGGTCATCAGCCCCAGCATTTT.

The chain links TRBV10-3 to TRBJ2-7, with 15 bases fitting TRBD2. V lost 11 bases, J lost 0 bases, and 11 bases stayed unmatched. The germline CDR1 and CDR2 sequences are ENHRY and SYGVKD. CDR3 length: 17 residues. CDR3 nucleotide sequence: TGTGCCCTCCCGGGACTAGCGGGAGGCCCAATCTCCTACGAGCAGTACTTC. It translates to CALPGLAGGPISYEQYF.